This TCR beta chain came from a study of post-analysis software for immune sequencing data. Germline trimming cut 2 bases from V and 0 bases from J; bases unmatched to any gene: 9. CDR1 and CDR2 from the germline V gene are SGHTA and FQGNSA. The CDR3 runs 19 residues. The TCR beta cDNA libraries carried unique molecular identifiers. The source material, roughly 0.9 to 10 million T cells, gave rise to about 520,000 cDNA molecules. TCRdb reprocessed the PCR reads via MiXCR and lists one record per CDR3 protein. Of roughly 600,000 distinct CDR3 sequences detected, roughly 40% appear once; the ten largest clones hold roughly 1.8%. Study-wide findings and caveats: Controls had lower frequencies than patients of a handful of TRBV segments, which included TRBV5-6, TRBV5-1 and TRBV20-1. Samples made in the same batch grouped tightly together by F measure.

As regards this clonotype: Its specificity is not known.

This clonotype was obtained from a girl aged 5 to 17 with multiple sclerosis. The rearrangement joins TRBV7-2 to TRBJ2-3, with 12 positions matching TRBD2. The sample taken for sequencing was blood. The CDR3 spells CASSLLPGLAGASTDTQYF. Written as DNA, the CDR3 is TGTGCCAGCAGCTTATTGCCGGGACTAGCGGGCGCTAGCACAGATACGCAGTATTTT.